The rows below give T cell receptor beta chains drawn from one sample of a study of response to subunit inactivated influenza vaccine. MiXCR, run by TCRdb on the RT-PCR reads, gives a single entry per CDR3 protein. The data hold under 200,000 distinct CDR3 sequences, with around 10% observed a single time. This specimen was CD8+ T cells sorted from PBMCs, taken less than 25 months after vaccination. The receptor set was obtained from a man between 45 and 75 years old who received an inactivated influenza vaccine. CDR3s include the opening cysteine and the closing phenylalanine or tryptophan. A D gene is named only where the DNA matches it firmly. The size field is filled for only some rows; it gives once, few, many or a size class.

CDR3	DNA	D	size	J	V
CASSPVAGGSGETQYF	TGTGCCAGCAGTCCTGTAGCGGGGGGCAGTGGGGAGACCCAGTACTTC	TRBD2	many	TRBJ2-5	TRBV12-3/TRBV12-4
CSARDFTGGLAGEETQYF	TGCAGTGCTAGAGATTTCACGGGTGGGCTAGCGGGAGAAGAGACCCAGTACTTC	TRBD2	NA	TRBJ2-5	TRBV20-1
CASTDRRGLAKNIQYF	TGTGCCAGCACCGATAGACGGGGTTTAGCCAAAAACATTCAGTACTTC	NA	NA	TRBJ2-4	TRBV6-2/TRBV6-3
CASSFFGGDQYF	TGTGCCAGCAGCTTTTTCGGGGGAGACCAGTACTTC	NA	many	TRBJ2-5	TRBV7-9
CSVKISAGDTDTQYF	TGCAGCGTGAAGATCTCAGCGGGGGACACAGATACGCAGTATTTT	TRBD2	few	TRBJ2-3	TRBV29-1
CASGLAGETQYF	TGTGCCAGCGGTTTGGCAGGAGAGACCCAGTACTTC	NA	NA	TRBJ2-5	TRBV12-3/TRBV12-4
CASRDRGYNEQFF	TGTGCCAGCAGGGACAGGGGTTACAATGAGCAGTTCTTC	TRBD1	few	TRBJ2-1	TRBV28
CASSLTDREIFPLHF	TGTGCCAGCAGCCTTACGGACAGGGAAATTTTCCCCCTCCACTTT	TRBD1	NA	TRBJ1-6	TRBV5-4
CSARDPDRPYNEQFF	TGCAGTGCTAGAGATCCGGACAGACCGTACAATGAGCAGTTCTTC	NA	NA	TRBJ2-1	TRBV20-1
CATSRPNFRGGGVRGNEQFF	TGTGCCACCAGCAGACCAAACTTCAGGGGCGGAGGGGTAAGGGGCAATGAGCAGTTCTTC	NA	few	TRBJ2-1	TRBV15
CASSPIKADTQYF	TGTGCCAGCTCACCAATAAAGGCAGATACGCAGTATTTT	NA	few	TRBJ2-3	TRBV18
CSARDFEGTNEKLFF	TGCAGTGCTAGAGATTTTGAGGGTACTAATGAAAAACTGTTTTTT	NA	NA	TRBJ1-4	TRBV20-1
CASSLVSSGSENEQFF	TGCGCCAGCAGCTTGGTTTCTAGCGGGAGTGAGAATGAGCAGTTCTTC	TRBD2	few	TRBJ2-1	TRBV5-1
CASSYKGSGANVLTF	TGTGCCAGCAGTTATAAGGGCTCTGGGGCCAACGTCCTGACTTTC	NA	few	TRBJ2-6	TRBV6-2/TRBV6-3
CASSLADSEAFF	TGTGCCAGCAGCTTAGCCGACAGCGAGGCTTTCTTT	NA	NA	TRBJ1-1	TRBV7-9
CASSPRQGPNTGELFF	TGTGCCAGCAGCCCTCGACAGGGGCCCAACACCGGGGAGCTGTTTTTT	TRBD1	NA	TRBJ2-2	TRBV3-1
CASTLQGPRELFF	TGTGCCAGCACACTACAGGGTCCCCGGGAGCTGTTTTTT	NA	few	TRBJ2-2	TRBV6-6
CASSLPRVSSGNTIYF	TGTGCCAGCAGTCTTCCTCGCGTTAGCTCTGGAAACACCATATATTTT	NA	NA	TRBJ1-3	TRBV28
CASSLLRGDQETQYF	TGTGCCAGCAGTTTACTACGGGGAGACCAAGAGACCCAGTACTTC	NA	NA	TRBJ2-5	TRBV27
CASNSGYQPQHF	TGTGCCAGCAACTCAGGGTACCAGCCCCAGCATTTT	NA	few	TRBJ1-5	TRBV6-2/TRBV6-3
CASSLVGREYEQYF	TGTGCCAGCAGCTTAGTGGGCAGGGAGTACGAGCAGTACTTC	NA	few	TRBJ2-7	TRBV7-9
CASSFRDGYNSPLHF	TGTGCCAGCAGCTTCCGGGACGGCTATAATTCACCCCTCCACTTT	NA	few	TRBJ1-6	TRBV5-4
CASSPLVGTYNEQFF	TGTGCCAGCAGCCCACTAGTGGGAACATACAATGAGCAGTTCTTC	NA	many	TRBJ2-1	TRBV4-2
CASSRGTSGFSYEQYF	TGTGCCAGCAGCCGTGGGACTAGCGGGTTTTCCTACGAGCAGTACTTC	TRBD2	few	TRBJ2-7	TRBV27
CSAEKTSGGLSEQFF	TGCAGTGCTGAAAAGACTAGCGGGGGCCTAAGTGAGCAGTTCTTC	TRBD2	many	TRBJ2-1	TRBV20-1
CASSRTNIFGPSTQYF	TGTGCCAGCAGTCGGACTAACATTTTTGGTCCCTCAACTCAGTACTTC	NA	NA	TRBJ2-4	TRBV27
CASSRGLAGRNEQFF	TGTGCCAGCAGTCGGGGGCTAGCGGGCCGAAATGAGCAGTTCTTC	TRBD2	NA	TRBJ2-1	TRBV2
CSVGTGGAFF	TGCAGCGTAGGGACAGGGGGAGCTTTCTTT	TRBD1	many	TRBJ1-1	TRBV29-1
CASSPGPQETQYF	TGTGCCAGCAGCCCAGGCCCGCAAGAGACCCAGTACTTC	NA	many	TRBJ2-5	TRBV7-2
CASSTTVVGGELFF	TGTGCCAGCAGCACCACAGTAGTTGGCGGGGAGCTGTTTTTT	NA	many	TRBJ2-2	TRBV27
CASGRGSNQPQHF	TGTGCCAGTGGGCGCGGGAGCAATCAGCCCCAGCATTTT	NA	few	TRBJ1-5	TRBV7-9